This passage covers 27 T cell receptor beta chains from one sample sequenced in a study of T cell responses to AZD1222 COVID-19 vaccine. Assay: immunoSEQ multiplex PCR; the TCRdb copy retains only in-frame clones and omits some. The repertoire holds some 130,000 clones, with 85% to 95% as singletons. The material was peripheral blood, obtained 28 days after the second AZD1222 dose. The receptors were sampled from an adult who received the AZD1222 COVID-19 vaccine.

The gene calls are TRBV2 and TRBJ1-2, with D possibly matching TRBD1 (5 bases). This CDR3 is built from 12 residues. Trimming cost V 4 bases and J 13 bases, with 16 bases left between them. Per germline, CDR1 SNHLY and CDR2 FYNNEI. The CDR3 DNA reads TGTGCCAGCAGTGGGTTGCGGGGGGAAGGCACCTTC. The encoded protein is CASSGLRGEGTF.

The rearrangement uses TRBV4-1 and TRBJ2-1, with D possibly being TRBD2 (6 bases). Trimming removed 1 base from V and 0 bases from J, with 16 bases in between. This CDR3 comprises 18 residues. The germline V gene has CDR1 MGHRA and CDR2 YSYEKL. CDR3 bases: TGCGCCAGCAGCCAAGTTGGGAGGCGGGCGAGCTCCTACAATGAGCAGTTCTTC. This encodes CASSQVGRRASSYNEQFF.

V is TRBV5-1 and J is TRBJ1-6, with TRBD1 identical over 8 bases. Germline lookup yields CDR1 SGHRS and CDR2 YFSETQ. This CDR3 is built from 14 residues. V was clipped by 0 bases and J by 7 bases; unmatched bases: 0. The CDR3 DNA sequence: TGCGCCAGCAGCTTGGGGACAGGGAATTCACCCCTCCACTTT. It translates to CASSLGTGNSPLHF.

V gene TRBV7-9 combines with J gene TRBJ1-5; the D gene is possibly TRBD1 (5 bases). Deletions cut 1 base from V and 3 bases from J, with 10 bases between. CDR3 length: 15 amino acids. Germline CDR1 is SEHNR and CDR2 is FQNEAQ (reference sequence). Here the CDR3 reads CASSLDTTDNQPQHF. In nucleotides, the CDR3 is TGTGCCAGCAGCTTAGATACGACAGACAATCAGCCCCAGCATTTT.

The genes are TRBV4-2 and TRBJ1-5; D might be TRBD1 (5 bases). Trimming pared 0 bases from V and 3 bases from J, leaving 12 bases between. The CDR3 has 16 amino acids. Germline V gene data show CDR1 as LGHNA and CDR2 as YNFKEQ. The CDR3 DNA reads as TGTGCCAGCAGCCAAGATTCCGGGGGACTCAATCAGCCCCAGCATTTT. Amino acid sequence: CASSQDSGGLNQPQHF.

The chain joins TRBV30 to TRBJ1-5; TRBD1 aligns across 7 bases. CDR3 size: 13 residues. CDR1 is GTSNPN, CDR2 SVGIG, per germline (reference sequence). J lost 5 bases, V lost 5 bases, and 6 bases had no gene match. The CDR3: CAWAPTGDQPQHF. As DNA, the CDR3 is TGTGCCTGGGCCCCTACAGGGGATCAGCCCCAGCATTTT.

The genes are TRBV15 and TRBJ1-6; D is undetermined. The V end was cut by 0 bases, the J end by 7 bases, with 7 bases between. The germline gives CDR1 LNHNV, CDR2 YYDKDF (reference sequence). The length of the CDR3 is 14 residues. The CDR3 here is CATSRDPSNSPLHF. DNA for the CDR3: TGTGCCACCAGCAGAGATCCTTCCAATTCACCCCTCCACTTT.

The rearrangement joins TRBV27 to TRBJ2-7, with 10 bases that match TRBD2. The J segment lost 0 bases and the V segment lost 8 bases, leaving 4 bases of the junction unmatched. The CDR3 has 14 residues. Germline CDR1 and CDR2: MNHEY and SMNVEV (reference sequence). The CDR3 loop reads CASQRGGVSYEQYF. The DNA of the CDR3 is TGTGCCAGCCAGCGGGGGGGTGTCTCCTACGAGCAGTACTTC.

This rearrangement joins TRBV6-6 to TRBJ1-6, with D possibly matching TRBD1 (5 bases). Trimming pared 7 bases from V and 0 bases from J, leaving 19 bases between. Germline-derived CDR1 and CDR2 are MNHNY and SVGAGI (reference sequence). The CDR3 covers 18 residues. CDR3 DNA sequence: TGTGCCAGCACTCGGGGCCAGGCGCAGAGCTCCTATAATTCACCCCTCCACTTT. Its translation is CASTRGQAQSSYNSPLHF.

The CDR3 coding sequence is TGTGCCAGCTCACCGGCAAGGGGAGTGTTCACTGAAGCTTTCTTT. Residues: CASSPARGVFTEAFF. This chain joins TRBV18 and TRBJ1-1; D might be TRBD1 (5 bases). The germline V gene has CDR1 KGHSH and CDR2 LQKENI. The CDR3 runs 15 residues. Trimming left V 3 bases short and J 4 bases short, with 15 bases between.

CDR3 sequence reads: CASGTFNEQFF. The CDR3 coding sequence is TGTGCCAGTGGGACATTCAATGAGCAGTTCTTC. The chain uses TRBV19 and TRBJ2-1; D possibly corresponds to TRBD1 (6 bases). The CDR3 has 11 residues. Per the germline V gene, CDR1 is LNHDA and CDR2 is SQIVND (reference sequence). V shed 8 bases and J shed 6 bases, with 8 bases lying between them.

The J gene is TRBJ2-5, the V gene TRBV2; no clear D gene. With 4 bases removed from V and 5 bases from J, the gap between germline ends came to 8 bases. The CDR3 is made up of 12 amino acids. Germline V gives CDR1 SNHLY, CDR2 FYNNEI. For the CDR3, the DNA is TGTGCCAGCAGTGGGGTCGGGGAGACCCAGTACTTC. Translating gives CASSGVGETQYF.

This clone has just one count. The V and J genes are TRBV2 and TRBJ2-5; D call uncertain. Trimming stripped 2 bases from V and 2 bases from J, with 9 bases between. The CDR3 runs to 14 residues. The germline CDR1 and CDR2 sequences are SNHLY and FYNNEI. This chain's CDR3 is CASSEPGLQETQYF. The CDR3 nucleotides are TGTGCCAGCAGTGAACCTGGGTTACAAGAGACCCAGTACTTC.

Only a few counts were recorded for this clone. The CDR3 DNA sequence: TGTGCCAGCAGCTTAGGCCAGCGGGGGGGCACTGAAGCTTTCTTT. It codes for CASSLGQRGGTEAFF. The genes are TRBV13 and TRBJ1-1; TRBD1 is a possible D gene (5 bases). Trimming removed 0 bases from V and 4 bases from J, with 12 bases in between. The CDR3 covers 15 residues. Germline CDR1 and CDR2: PRHDT and FYEKMQ (reference sequence).

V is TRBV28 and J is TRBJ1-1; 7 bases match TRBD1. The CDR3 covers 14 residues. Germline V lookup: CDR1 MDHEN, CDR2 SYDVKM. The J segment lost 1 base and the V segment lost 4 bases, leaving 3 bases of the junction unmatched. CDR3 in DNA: TGTGCCAGCAGTTCCGGGACAGAGAACACTGAAGCTTTCTTT. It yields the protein CASSSGTENTEAFF.

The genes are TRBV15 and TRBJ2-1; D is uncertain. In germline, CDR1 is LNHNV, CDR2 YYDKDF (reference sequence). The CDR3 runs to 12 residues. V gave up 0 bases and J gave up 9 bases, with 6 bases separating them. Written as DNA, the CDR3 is TGTGCCACCAGCAGAGATTCCGGTGAGCAGTTCTTC. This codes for CATSRDSGEQFF.

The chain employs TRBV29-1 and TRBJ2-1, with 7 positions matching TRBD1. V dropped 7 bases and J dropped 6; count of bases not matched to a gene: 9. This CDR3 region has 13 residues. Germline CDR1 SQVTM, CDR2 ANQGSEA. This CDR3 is CSASTGKGNEQFF. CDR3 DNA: TGCAGCGCTTCGACAGGGAAGGGCAATGAGCAGTTCTTC.

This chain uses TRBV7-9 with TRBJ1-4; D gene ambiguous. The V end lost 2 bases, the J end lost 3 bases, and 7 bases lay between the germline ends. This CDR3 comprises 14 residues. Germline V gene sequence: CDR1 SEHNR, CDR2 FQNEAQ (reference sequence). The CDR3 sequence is CASSLSGANEKLFF. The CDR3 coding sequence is TGTGCCAGCAGCTTATCAGGCGCTAATGAAAAACTGTTTTTT.

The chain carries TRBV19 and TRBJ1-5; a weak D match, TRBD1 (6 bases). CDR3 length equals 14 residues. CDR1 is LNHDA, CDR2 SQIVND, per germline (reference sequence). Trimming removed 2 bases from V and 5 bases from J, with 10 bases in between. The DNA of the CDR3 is TGTGCCAGTAGTATAAGGGACATTGATCAGCCCCAGCATTTT. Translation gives CASSIRDIDQPQHF.

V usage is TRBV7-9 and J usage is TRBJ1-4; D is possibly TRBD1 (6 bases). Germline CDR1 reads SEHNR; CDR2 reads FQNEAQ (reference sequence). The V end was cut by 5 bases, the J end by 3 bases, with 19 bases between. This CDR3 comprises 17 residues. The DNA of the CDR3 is TGTGCCAGCAGCCCATGGGGGGGGCAGCTTCCTAATGAAAAACTGTTTTTT. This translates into CASSPWGGQLPNEKLFF.

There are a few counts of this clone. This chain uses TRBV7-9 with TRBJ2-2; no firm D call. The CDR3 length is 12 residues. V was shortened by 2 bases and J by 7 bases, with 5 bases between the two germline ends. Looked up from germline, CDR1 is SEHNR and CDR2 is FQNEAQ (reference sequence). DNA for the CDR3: TGTGCCAGCAGCTTACTCATCGGGGAGCTGTTTTTT. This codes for CASSLLIGELFF.

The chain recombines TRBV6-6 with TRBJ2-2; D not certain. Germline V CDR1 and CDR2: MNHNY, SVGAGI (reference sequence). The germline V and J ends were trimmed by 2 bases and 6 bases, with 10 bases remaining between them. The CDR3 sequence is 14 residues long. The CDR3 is CASSYRSTAGELFF. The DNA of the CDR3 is TGTGCCAGCAGTTACAGGTCAACTGCCGGGGAGCTGTTTTTT.

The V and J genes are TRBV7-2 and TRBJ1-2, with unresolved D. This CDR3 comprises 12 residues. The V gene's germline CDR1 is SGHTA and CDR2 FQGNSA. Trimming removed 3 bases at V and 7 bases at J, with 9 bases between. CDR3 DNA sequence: TGTGCCAGCAGCTTCAGAGAGGGTGGCTACACCTTC. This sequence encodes CASSFREGGYTF.

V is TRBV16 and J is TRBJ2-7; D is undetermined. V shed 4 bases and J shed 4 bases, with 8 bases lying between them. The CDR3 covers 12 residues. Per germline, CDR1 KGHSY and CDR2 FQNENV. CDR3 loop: CASSLLAYEQYF. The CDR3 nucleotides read TGTGCCAGCAGCCTTCTGGCTTACGAGCAGTACTTC.

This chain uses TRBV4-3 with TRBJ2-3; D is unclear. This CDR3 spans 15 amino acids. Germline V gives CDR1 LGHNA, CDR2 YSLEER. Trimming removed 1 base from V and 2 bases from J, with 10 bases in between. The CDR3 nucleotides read TGCGCCAGCAGCCAAGTCCTCGGTCCCACAGATACGCAGTATTTT. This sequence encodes CASSQVLGPTDTQYF.

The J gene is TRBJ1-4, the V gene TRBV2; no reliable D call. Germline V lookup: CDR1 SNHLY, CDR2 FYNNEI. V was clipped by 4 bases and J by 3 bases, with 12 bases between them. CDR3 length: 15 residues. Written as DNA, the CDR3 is TGTGCCAGCAGTGGAGAGGCACGGCCTAATGAAAAACTGTTTTTT. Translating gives CASSGEARPNEKLFF.

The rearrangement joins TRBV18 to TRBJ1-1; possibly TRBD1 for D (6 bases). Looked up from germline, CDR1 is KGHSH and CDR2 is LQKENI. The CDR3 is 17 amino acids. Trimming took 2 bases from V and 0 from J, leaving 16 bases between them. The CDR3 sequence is CASSPFLKGDMNTEAFF. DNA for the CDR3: TGTGCCAGCTCACCATTCTTAAAGGGGGACATGAACACTGAAGCTTTCTTT.